The rows below give T cell receptor beta chains drawn from one sample of a study of cytomegalovirus exposure and HLA in healthy donors. Here immunoSEQ multiplex PCR was the method, and the copy in TCRdb shows in-frame clones only, minus some. This sample has approximately 140,000 clones, with around 80% found just once. The sequencing input was PBMCs. The receptors were sampled from a woman between 50 and 59 years old in good health and CMV-seropositive. Each CDR3 is given with its conserved first and last residue. D genes are given only for firm matches. The listing skips clone size in some rows; elsewhere it reads once, few, many or a size class.

clone size	V gene	J gene	D gene	CDR3 DNA	CDR3 protein
-	TRBV6-1	TRBJ2-3	-	TGTGCCAGCTGGAGGCTGGGGTCAGATACGCAGTATTTT	CASWRLGSDTQYF
-	TRBV5-6	TRBJ1-2	TRBD1	TGTGCCAGCAGCCCGGACAGGGGGCATGGCTACACCTTC	CASSPDRGHGYTF
-	TRBV29-1	TRBJ1-2	TRBD1	TGCAGCGTTGAGGAAGGACAGGGGGCGCGTGGCTACACCTTC	CSVEEGQGARGYTF
-	TRBV25-1	TRBJ1-6	-	TGTGCCAGCAGAGGGGGGGCGAGGAATTCACCCCTCCACTTT	CASRGGARNSPLHF
-	TRBV4-1	TRBJ2-2	-	TGCGCCAGCAGCCAAGTTGGCCAGGGGAACACCGGGGAGCTGTTTTTT	CASSQVGQGNTGELFF
-	TRBV7-6	TRBJ2-7	TRBD1	TGTGCCAGCAGCGCCCGCAGGGGGACCTACGAGCAGTACTTC	CASSARRGTYEQYF
-	TRBV5-4	TRBJ1-5	TRBD1	TGTGCCAGCAGCTTCGCTGGGACAGGCAATCAGCCCCAGCATTTT	CASSFAGTGNQPQHF
-	TRBV4-2	TRBJ1-4	TRBD1	TGTGCCAGCAGCCAAGGGGACAGGACTAATGAAAAACTGTTTTTT	CASSQGDRTNEKLFF
once	TRBV9	TRBJ1-2	TRBD1	TGTGCCAGCAGCTTACTTCAGGGGGACTATGGCTACACCTTC	CASSLLQGDYGYTF
-	TRBV4-3	TRBJ1-1	TRBD1	TGCGCCAGCAGCCAATTTTCGTCAGGGGGGACTGAAGCTTTCTTT	CASSQFSSGGTEAFF
once	TRBV5-1	TRBJ1-2	-	TGCGCCAGCAGCTTGGACGGGGGGCACTACACCTTC	CASSLDGGHYTF
-	TRBV2	TRBJ2-7	-	TGTGCCAGTCGGGGTGGGGTGGTCTCCTACGAGCAGTACTTC	CASRGGVVSYEQYF
-	TRBV30	TRBJ1-6	-	TGTGCCTGGACACCTCGCCGGAATTCACCCCTCCACTTT	CAWTPRRNSPLHF
-	TRBV19	TRBJ2-3	-	TGTGCCAGTAGTATAGTAATAGGCACAGATACGCAGTATTTT	CASSIVIGTDTQYF
-	TRBV18	TRBJ1-1	-	TGTGCCAGCTCACCCCGTTGGGGGGAGAGCACTGAAGCTTTCTTT	CASSPRWGESTEAFF
-	TRBV6-5	TRBJ2-1	-	TGTGCCAGCAGGCCACTCAGGGGACCGGGACTAGAGCAGTTCTTC	CASRPLRGPGLEQFF
-	TRBV6-1	TRBJ1-5	TRBD1	TGTGCCAGCAGTGTGGGGACAGGCAATCAGCCCCAGCATTTT	CASSVGTGNQPQHF
few	TRBV2	TRBJ2-3	-	TGTGCCAGCAGTGACGGGGGTCCTAGCACAGATACGCAGTATTTT	CASSDGGPSTDTQYF
few	TRBV6-6	TRBJ1-3	-	TGTGCCAGCGACGGAGGCTCTGGAAACACCATATATTTT	CASDGGSGNTIYF
once	TRBV7-3	TRBJ1-1	-	TGTGCCAGCAGCACAACGGCCGGGGACACTGAAGCTTTCTTT	CASSTTAGDTEAFF
-	TRBV28	TRBJ1-4	TRBD1	TGTGCCAGCAGACGGACAGGGGGCGCCGGAGATGAAAAACTGTTTTTT	CASRRTGGAGDEKLFF
-	TRBV7-3	TRBJ2-2	-	TGTGCCAGCAGCCCTCAGGGAAACACCGGGGAGCTGTTTTTT	CASSPQGNTGELFF
-	TRBV4-2	TRBJ2-1	TRBD2	TGTGCCAGCAGCCAAGATGCGGGAGGCTACAATGAGCAGTTCTTC	CASSQDAGGYNEQFF
once	TRBV7-3	TRBJ2-5	-	TGTGCCAGCAGCTCAGGGCCCCAAGAGACCCAGTACTTC	CASSSGPQETQYF
-	TRBV28	TRBJ2-3	TRBD2	TGTGCCAGCAGTCCAGCGGGGGCCGCCGGGGTGGATACGCAGTATTTT	CASSPAGAAGVDTQYF
-	TRBV19	TRBJ1-5	TRBD1	TGTGCCAGTAGTAAGACAGGGGGCAGCAATCAGCCCCAGCATTTT	CASSKTGGSNQPQHF
once	TRBV5-5	TRBJ1-5	-	TGTGCCAGCAGCCCGGGGGGGACGGGGGGCAATCAGCCCCAGCATTTT	CASSPGGTGGNQPQHF
-	TRBV6-5	TRBJ2-5	TRBD1	TGTGCCAGCAGTTACTCTTACAGGGGAGATGAGACCCAGTACTTC	CASSYSYRGDETQYF
-	TRBV19	TRBJ2-3	-	TGTGCCACCCAGGGTTTCGAGGGCACAGATACGCAGTATTTT	CATQGFEGTDTQYF
-	TRBV9	TRBJ1-6	-	TGTGCCAGCAGCGTAGGGGGGGATAGGAGTTCACCCCTCCACTTT	CASSVGGDRSSPLHF
-	TRBV29-1	TRBJ1-2	TRBD1	TGCAGCGGATGGGGACAGGGGATTGGCTACACCTTC	CSGWGQGIGYTF
-	TRBV4-3	TRBJ1-1	-	TGCGCCAGCAGCCAAGATCTAGTACGTGAAGCTTTCTTT	CASSQDLVREAFF
-	TRBV6-1	TRBJ1-2	-	TGTGCCAGCAGTTATTCGATCGGGGGAGGCGGCTACACCTTC	CASSYSIGGGGYTF
-	TRBV2	TRBJ2-1	TRBD2	TGTGCCAGCAGTCCGACTAGCGGGGTAGGCGAGCAGTTCTTC	CASSPTSGVGEQFF
-	TRBV30	TRBJ1-1	-	TGTGCCTGGACCCGGACAGTTGGGGAAGCTTTCTTT	CAWTRTVGEAFF
-	TRBV10-3	TRBJ2-4	-	TGTGCCATCAGTGATGGAAGGACAAGCCCAAACATTCAGTACTTC	CAISDGRTSPNIQYF